The 6 T cell receptor beta chains in this list originate from one sample, sequenced in a study of shared clonotypes between healthy human individuals. Some clones are missing from TCRdb's copy, which holds only in-frame ones; the method was immunoSEQ multiplex PCR. The sample shows roughly 2 million clones, 90% to 96% of them seen only once. The sample comprised naive CD4+ T cells sorted from blood. Subset: CD45RA+ positively selected. These TCRs come from a man younger than 30 in good health.

The chain couples TRBV2 to TRBJ2-7; 7 bases agree with TRBD2. Germline CDR1 and CDR2: SNHLY and FYNNEI. The CDR3 runs 15 residues. The J segment lost 2 bases and the V segment lost 2 bases, leaving 6 bases of the junction unmatched. The DNA for the CDR3 is TGTGCCAGCAGTGAACGGTGGGGGGGGACCTACGAGCAGTACTTC. Its translation: CASSERWGGTYEQYF.

This clone was found once. V is TRBV30 and J is TRBJ1-2; TRBD1 matches 7 bases. CDR1 and CDR2 from the germline V gene are GTSNPN and SVGIG (reference sequence). This CDR3 has 13 residues. V gave up 3 bases and J gave up 7 bases; unmatched junction bases: 8. The CDR3 nucleotides read TGTGCCTGGAGCGCACTCCAGGGGGGTGGCTACACCTTC. This translates into CAWSALQGGGYTF.

This chain links TRBV7-2 with TRBJ1-1; possible D gene TRBD1, 6 bases. The CDR3 covers 12 residues. V dropped 2 bases and J dropped 10 bases, with 11 bases sitting between them. Germline values: CDR1 SGHTA, CDR2 FQGNSA. The CDR3 spells CASSLRGARAFF. CDR3 DNA: TGTGCCAGCAGCTTACGGGGGGCGAGAGCTTTCTTT.

This chain joins TRBV7-8 and TRBJ1-4; 9 bases agree with TRBD1. The junction had 7 bases not matched to a gene; V was cut back by 5 bases and J by 3 bases. The CDR3 is 16 amino acids. CDR1 and CDR2 from the germline V gene are SGHVS and FQNEAQ. DNA of the CDR3: TGTGCCAGCAGCGCCCACAGGGGGCGGCCTAATGAAAAACTGTTTTTT. Protein: CASSAHRGRPNEKLFF.

With regard to this clone: Other DNA sequences in the sample encode the same CDR3. The J gene is TRBJ2-5, the V gene TRBV30; the match to TRBD2 covers 7 bases. The CDR3 runs 14 residues. Trimming removed 0 bases from V and 4 bases from J; junction bases left unmatched: 5. Germline V CDR1 and CDR2: GTSNPN, SVGIG (reference sequence). The CDR3 sequence is CAWSVGLAGETQYF. DNA of the CDR3: TGTGCCTGGAGTGTAGGATTAGCGGGAGAGACCCAGTACTTC.

The chain joins TRBV6-1 to TRBJ1-5; D not certain. The CDR3 consists of 12 residues. Trimming stripped 1 base from V and 9 bases from J, with 7 bases between. CDR1 and CDR2 (germline): MNHNS, SASEGT. CDR3 bases: TGTGCCAGCAGTGAAGGGGGTGGGCCCCAGCATTTT. Residues: CASSEGGGPQHF.